This T cell receptor (beta chain) comes out of a study of blood T cell repertoires in COVID-19. Trimming removed 10 bases from V and 7 bases from J; junction bases left unmatched: 15. Germline CDR1 is MNHEY and CDR2 is SMNVEV (reference sequence). CDR3 length equals 17 residues. Assay used: immunoSEQ multiplex PCR; TCRdb lists only in-frame clones, some missing. The sample consists of around 400,000 clones, around 92% of them appearing once. The gene calls are TRBV27 and TRBJ2-2; 13 positions agree with TRBD2. The sample comprised peripheral blood. This TCR was recovered from a man aged 35 to 55 with acute or convalescent COVID-19. The CDR3 DNA reads TGTGCCACCACCCCAGTAACTAGCGGGGGGGCCGGCGGGGAGCTGTTTTTT. Translation gives CATTPVTSGGAGGELFF.